This T cell receptor beta chain is from a study of blood T cell repertoires in COVID-19. The data were produced by immunoSEQ multiplex PCR, yet TCRdb's version contains in-frame clones alone and is incomplete. The sample lists around 500,000 clones; around nine tenths were seen once. The sequence derives from a woman in her sixties or seventies who had recovered from COVID-19. Input material: PBMCs or T cells enriched from blood (not recorded which).

Written as DNA, the CDR3 is TGCAGCGTTGCAACGGTCTACGAGCAGTACTTC. Its translation: CSVATVYEQYF. The gene calls are TRBV29-1 and TRBJ2-7; D call uncertain. The V gene's germline CDR1 is SQVTM and CDR2 ANQGSEA. The CDR3 contains 11 residues. Trimming removed 4 bases at V and 3 bases at J, with 7 bases between.